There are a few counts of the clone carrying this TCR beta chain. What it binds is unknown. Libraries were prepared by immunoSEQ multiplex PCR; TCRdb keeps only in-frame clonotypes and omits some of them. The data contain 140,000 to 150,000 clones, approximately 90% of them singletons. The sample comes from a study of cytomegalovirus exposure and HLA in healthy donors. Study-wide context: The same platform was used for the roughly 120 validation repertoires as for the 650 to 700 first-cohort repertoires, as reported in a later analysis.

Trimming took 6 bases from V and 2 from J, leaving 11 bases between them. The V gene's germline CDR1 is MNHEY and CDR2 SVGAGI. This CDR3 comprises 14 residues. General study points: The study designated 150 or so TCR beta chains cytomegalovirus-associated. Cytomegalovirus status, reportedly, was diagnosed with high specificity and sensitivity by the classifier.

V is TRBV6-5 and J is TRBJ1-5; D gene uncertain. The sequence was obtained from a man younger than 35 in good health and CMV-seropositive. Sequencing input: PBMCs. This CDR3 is CASSLQQGNQPQHF. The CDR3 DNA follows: TGTGCCAGCAGCCTACAGCAGGGCAATCAGCCCCAGCATTTT.